What follows is one T cell receptor beta chain and its context. The antigen remains undetermined. A clone one base away is much larger, so this may be a read error. The source of the blood RNA was unsorted whole blood, and germline DNA was extracted as well. A primer matching the constant region was used to make TCR beta cDNA from approximately 520 ng of total RNA. Investigators got TCR beta libraries out of three nested multiplex PCR rounds, done with slightly modified ARM-PCR. TCRdb analysed the multiplex PCR reads with MiXCR anew, one entry per CDR3 protein. The sample comprises fewer than 400,000 distinct CDR3 sequences, roughly two thirds of which are singletons, and roughly 9% rests with the top ten. The data are from a study of tumor-infiltrating lymphocytes in primary liver carcinoma. General study points: Top-250-clone fractions were significantly higher in tumors than in blood (p = 0.039).

The origin of this receptor is a man aged 35 to 55 with primary liver carcinoma and hepatitis B virus infection. Sequencing was done on a sample of peripheral blood.

The CDR3, as DNA: TGCAGCGTGGGGGGTTCGTCTGAAGCTTTCTTT. Translating gives CSVGGSSEAFF. The V and J genes are TRBV29-1 and TRBJ1-1; D may be TRBD1 (5 bases). Deletions cut 6 bases from V and 6 bases from J, with 11 bases between. CDR1 and CDR2 from the germline V gene are SQVTM and ANQGSEA. The CDR3 sequence is 11 residues long. The whole variable domain, remainder taken from reference TRBV29-1 and TRBJ1-1, is SAVISQKPSRDICQRGTSLTIQCQVDSQVTMMFWYRQQPGQSLTLIATANQGSEATYESGFVIDKFPISRPNLTFSTLTVSNMSPEDSSIYLCSVGGSSEAFFGQGTRLTVV.